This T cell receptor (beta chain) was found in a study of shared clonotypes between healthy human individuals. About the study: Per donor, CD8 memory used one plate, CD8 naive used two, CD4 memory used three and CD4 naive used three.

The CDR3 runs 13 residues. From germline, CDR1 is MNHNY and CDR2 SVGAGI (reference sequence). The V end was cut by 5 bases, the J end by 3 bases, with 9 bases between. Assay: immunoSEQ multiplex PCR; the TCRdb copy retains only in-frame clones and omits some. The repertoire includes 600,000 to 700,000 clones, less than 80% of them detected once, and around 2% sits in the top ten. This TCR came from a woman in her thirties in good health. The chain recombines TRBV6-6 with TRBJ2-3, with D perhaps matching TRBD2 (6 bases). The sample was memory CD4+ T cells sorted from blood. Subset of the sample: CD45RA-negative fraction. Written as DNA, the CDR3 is TGTGCCAGCAGTAGACTAGGTACAGATACGCAGTATTTT. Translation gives CASSRLGTDTQYF.